Included here is one T cell receptor (beta chain) sequence, with context. Its target is unknown. Between the trimmed V and J ends, which lost 0 bases and 1 base, there was a span of 27 bases. There are 21 residues in the CDR3. Germline CDR1 is MNHNS and CDR2 is SASEGT. This entry belongs to a study of STAT3 mutations in large granular lymphocyte leukemia. Broader study findings: All newly emerging clones after therapy were STAT3 wild type. Suggested: STAT3 mutation was not the ancestral event for these clonal expansions. Every T-cell large granular lymphocyte leukemia patient had at least one immunodominant TCR beta clonotype.

About 40,000 productive templates were obtained per sample on average. TCRdb's copy holds only in-frame clones and misses some; the assay was immunoSEQ multiplex PCR. Of 17,000 or so clones listed, 84% are singletons. The sequence was collected from a man aged 50-60 years with T-cell large granular lymphocyte leukemia. Some clones in this sample may be carry-over from other donors' samples. The source material was peripheral blood mononuclear cells. The chain carries TRBV6-1 and TRBJ1-1, with D perhaps matching TRBD1 (6 bases). CDR3 in amino acids: CASSEALGTHYPGQKNTEAFF. The CDR3, as DNA: TGTGCCAGCAGTGAAGCGCTAGGGACACACTATCCGGGGCAAAAGAACACTGAAGCTTTCTTT.